This T cell receptor (beta chain) was captured by sequencing in a study of T cell repertoires in cytomegalovirus infection. Whole-study findings and limits: Clonotype analysis showed dominance of the ex vivo response by HLA-C-restricted CMV-specific TCR beta clonotypes.

In germline, CDR1 is MNHEY, CDR2 SVGEGT. The CDR3 spans 15 residues. Deletions cut 10 bases from V and 2 bases from J, with 19 bases between. One entry per CDR3 protein, called by TCRdb with MiXCR from the reads. Here the sample spans roughly 150,000 distinct CDR3 sequences, around 20% being singletons. This clonotype turned up a few times. Its cognate antigen is unknown. This TCR came from a human donor in good health (CMV status not recorded). Some clones in this sample may be carry-over from other donors' samples. The chain links TRBV6-2 or TRBV6-3 to TRBJ2-3; D might be TRBD1 (5 bases). Sequencing used PBMCs. The chain's CDR3 is CATQEARQHTDTQYF. In DNA, the CDR3 is TGTGCCACCCAGGAAGCGAGACAGCACACAGATACGCAGTATTTT.